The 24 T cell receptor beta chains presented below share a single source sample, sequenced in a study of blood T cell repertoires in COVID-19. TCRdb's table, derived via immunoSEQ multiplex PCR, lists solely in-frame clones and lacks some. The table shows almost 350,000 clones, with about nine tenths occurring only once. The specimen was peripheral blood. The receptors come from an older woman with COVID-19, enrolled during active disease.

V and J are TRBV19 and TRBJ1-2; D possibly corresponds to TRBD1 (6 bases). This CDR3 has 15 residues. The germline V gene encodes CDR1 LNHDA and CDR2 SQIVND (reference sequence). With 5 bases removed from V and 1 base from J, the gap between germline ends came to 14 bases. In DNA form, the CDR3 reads TGTGCCAGTAGTTTACAGGGACGGGGTAACTATGGCTACACCTTC. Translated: CASSLQGRGNYGYTF.

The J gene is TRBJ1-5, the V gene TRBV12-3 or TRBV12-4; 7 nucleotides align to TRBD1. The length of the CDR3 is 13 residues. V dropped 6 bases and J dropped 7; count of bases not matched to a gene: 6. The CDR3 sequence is CASSLTGIQPQHF. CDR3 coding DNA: TGTGCCAGCAGCTTGACAGGGATACAGCCCCAGCATTTT.

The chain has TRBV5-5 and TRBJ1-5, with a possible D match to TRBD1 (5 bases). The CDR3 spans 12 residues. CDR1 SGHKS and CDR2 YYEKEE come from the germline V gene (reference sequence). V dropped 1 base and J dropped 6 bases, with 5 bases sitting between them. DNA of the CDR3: TGTGCCAGCAGCTTGCAGGGTCAGCCCCAGCATTTT. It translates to CASSLQGQPQHF.

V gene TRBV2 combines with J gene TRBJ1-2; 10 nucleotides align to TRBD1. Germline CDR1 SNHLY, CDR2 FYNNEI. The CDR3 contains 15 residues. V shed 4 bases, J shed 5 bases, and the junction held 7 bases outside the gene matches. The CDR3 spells CASSGGQGSAYGYTF. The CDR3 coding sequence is TGTGCCAGCAGTGGGGGACAGGGGTCGGCATATGGCTACACCTTC. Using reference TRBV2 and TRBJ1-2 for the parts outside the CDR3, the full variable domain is EPEVTQTPSHQVTQMGQEVILRCVPISNHLYFYWYRQILGQKVEFLVSFYNNEISEKSEIFDDQFSVERPDGSNFTLKIRSTKLEDSAMYFCASSGGQGSAYGYTFGSGTRLTVV.

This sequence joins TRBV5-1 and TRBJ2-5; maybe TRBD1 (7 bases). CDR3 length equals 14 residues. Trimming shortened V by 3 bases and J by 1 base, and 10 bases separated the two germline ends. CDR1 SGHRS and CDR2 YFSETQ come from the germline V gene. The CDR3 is CASSYQGGQETQYF. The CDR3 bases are TGCGCCAGCAGCTACCAGGGGGGCCAAGAGACCCAGTACTTC.

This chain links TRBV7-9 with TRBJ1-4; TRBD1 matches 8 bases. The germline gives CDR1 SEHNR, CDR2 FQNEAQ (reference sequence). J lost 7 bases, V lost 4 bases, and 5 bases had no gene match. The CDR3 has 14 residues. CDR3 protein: CASSSDRAFEKLFF. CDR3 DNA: TGTGCCAGCAGCTCGGACAGGGCGTTTGAAAAACTGTTTTTT.

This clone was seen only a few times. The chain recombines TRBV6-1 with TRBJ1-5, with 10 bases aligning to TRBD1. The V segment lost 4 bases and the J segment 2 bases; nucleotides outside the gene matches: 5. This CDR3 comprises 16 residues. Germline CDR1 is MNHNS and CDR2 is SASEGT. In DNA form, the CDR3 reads TGTGCCAGCAGTGGAGGGACAGGGGCTGGCAATCAGCCCCAGCATTTT. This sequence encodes CASSGGTGAGNQPQHF.

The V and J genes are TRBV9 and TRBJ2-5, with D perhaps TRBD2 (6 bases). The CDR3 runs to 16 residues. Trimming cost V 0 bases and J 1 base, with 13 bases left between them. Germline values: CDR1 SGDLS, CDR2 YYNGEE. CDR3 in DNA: TGTGCCAGCAGCGTAGCGGGTAGCGGCATCCAAGAGACCCAGTACTTC. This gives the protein CASSVAGSGIQETQYF.

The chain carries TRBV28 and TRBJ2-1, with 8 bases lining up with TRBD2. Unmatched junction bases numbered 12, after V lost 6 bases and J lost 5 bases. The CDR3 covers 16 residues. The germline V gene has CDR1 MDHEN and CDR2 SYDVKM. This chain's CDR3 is CASSPHGGGPNNEQFF. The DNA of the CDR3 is TGTGCCAGCAGCCCCCACGGCGGGGGGCCAAACAATGAGCAGTTCTTC. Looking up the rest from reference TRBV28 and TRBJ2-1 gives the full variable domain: DVKVTQSSRYLVKRTGEKVFLECVQDMDHENMFWYRQDPGLGLRLIYFSYDVKMKEKGDIPEGYSVSREKKERFSLILESASTNQTSMYLCASSPHGGGPNNEQFFGPGTRLTVL.

The CDR3 here is CAWSAPFRGPGGYTF. CDR3 nucleotides: TGTGCCTGGAGTGCGCCGTTCAGGGGGCCTGGTGGCTACACCTTC. The chain joins TRBV30 to TRBJ1-2; 8 nucleotides align to TRBD1. This CDR3 has 15 residues. Germline V gene data show CDR1 as GTSNPN and CDR2 as SVGIG (reference sequence). With 1 base clipped from V and 7 bases from J, the junction kept 11 bases outside the gene matches.

The CDR3 coding sequence is TGTGCCAGTAGTATAGATGGTAGCTCTAGGGAGGTCCAGTTCTTC. Translated, it gives CASSIDGSSREVQFF. The chain joins TRBV19 to TRBJ2-1, with D tentatively TRBD2 (6 bases). Germline V gene lookup returns CDR1 LNHDA and CDR2 SQIVND (reference sequence). This CDR3 has 15 amino acids. V was shortened by 0 bases and J by 13 bases, with 19 bases between the two germline ends.

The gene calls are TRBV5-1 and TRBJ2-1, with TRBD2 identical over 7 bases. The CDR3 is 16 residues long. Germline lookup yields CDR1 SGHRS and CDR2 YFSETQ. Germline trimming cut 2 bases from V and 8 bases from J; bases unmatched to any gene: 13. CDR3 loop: CASSFLPGTNTDEQFF. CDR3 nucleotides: TGCGCCAGCAGCTTCCTCCCCGGGACTAATACAGATGAGCAGTTCTTC.

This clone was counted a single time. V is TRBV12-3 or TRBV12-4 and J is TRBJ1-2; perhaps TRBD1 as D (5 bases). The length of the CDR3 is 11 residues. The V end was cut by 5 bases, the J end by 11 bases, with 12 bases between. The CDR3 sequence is CASSPTVGYTF. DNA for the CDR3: TGTGCCAGCAGTCCGACAGTGGGGTACACCTTC.

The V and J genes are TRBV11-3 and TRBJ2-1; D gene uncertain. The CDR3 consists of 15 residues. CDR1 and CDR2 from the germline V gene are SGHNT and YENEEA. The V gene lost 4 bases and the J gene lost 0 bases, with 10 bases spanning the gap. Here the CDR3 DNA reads TGTGCCAGCAGCTACCGACACGGCTCCTACAATGAGCAGTTCTTC. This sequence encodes CASSYRHGSYNEQFF.

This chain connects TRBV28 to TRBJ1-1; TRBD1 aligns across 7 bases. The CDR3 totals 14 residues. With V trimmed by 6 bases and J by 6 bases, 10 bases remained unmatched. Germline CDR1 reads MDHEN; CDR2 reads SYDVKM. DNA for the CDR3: TGTGCCAGCAGGACGGGACAGCAAACTGCTGAAGCTTTCTTT. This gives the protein CASRTGQQTAEAFF.

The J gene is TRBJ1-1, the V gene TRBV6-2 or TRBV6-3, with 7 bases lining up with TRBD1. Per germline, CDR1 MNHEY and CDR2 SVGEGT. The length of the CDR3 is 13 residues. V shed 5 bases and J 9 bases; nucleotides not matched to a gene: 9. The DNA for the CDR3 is TGTGCCAGCAGTACCGGGACAGCGGTTAAAGCTTTCTTT. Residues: CASSTGTAVKAFF.

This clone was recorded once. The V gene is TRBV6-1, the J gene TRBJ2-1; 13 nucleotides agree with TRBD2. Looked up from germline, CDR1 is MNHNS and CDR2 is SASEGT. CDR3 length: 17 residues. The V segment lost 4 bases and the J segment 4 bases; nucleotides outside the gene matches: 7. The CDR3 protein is CASSGAGTSGIYNEQFF. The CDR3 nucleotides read TGTGCCAGCAGTGGAGCCGGGACTAGCGGGATTTACAATGAGCAGTTCTTC.

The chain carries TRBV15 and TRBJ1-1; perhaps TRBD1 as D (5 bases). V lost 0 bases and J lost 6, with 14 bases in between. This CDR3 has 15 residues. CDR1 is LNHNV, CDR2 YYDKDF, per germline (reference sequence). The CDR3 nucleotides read TGTGCCACCAGCAGAGATCCCGGGGCGGGATCTGAAGCTTTCTTT. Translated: CATSRDPGAGSEAFF.

This chain's CDR3 is CASSEWSSSGNTIYF. The CDR3 nucleotides are TGTGCCAGCAGTGAATGGAGCAGCTCTGGAAACACCATATATTTT. The chain combines TRBV6-1 with TRBJ1-3; D is ambiguous. Trimming removed 2 bases from V and 0 bases from J, with 8 bases in between. This CDR3 is built from 15 residues. Germline-derived CDR1 and CDR2 are MNHNS and SASEGT.

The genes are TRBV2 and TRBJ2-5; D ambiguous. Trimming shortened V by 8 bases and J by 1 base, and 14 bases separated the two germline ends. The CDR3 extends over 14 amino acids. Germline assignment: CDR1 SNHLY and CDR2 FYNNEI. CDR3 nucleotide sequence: TGTGCCAGCTCTTCAGTGGCGGTCCAAGAGACCCAGTACTTC. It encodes CASSSVAVQETQYF.

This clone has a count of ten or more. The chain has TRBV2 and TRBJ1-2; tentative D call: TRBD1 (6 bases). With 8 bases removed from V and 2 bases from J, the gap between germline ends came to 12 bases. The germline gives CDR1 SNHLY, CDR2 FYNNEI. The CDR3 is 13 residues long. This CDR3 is CASHPGQNYGYTF. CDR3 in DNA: TGTGCCAGCCATCCCGGACAGAACTATGGCTACACCTTC.

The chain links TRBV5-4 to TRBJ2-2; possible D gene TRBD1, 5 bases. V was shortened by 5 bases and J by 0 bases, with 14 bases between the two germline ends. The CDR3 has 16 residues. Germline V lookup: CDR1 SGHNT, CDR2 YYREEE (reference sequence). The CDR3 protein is CASSTRRTSNTGELFF. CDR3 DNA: TGTGCCAGCAGTACCCGTAGGACATCGAACACCGGGGAGCTGTTTTTT.

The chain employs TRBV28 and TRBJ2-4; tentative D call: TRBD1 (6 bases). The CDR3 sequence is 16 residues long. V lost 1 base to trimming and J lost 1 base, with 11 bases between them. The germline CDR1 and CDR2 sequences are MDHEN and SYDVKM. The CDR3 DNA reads TGTGCCAGCAGTTTATTGGGGCAGGGGGCCAAAAACATTCAGTACTTC. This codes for CASSLLGQGAKNIQYF.

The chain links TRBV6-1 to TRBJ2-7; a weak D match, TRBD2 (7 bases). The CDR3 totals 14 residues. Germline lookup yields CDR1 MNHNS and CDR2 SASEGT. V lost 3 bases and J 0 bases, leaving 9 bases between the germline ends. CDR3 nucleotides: TGTGCCAGCAGTGAGGGGGGGCGCTCCTACGAGCAGTACTTC. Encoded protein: CASSEGGRSYEQYF.